The rows below give T cell receptor beta chains drawn from one sample of a study of response to subunit inactivated influenza vaccine. From the RT-PCR reads, TCRdb called clonotypes with MiXCR, one entry per CDR3 protein. The table has 150,000 to 200,000 distinct CDR3 sequences, approximately 12% seen once. Another study also made use of these data, one on T cells expressing NK-cell markers.

Source: CD8+ T cells sorted from PBMCs, taken approximately 12 days after vaccination. All receptors come from a man between 50 and 59 years old who received an inactivated influenza vaccine. Both conserved end residues are trimmed from each CDR3.

TRBJ2-3 TRBV7-2 ASSRGGGTDTQY
TRBJ2-1 TRBV5-1 ASSLSPSGPYGNEQF
TRBJ2-3 TRBV20-1 SAHDPRTDTQY
TRBJ2-5 TRBV12-3/TRBV12-4 ASSLARGEETQY
TRBJ1-1 TRBV30 AWTLGGPNTEAY
TRBJ2-7 TRBV7-2 ASSLTRAGVYEQY
TRBJ2-6 TRBV30 AWSGTGANVLT
TRBJ2-1 TRBV4-3 ASSQDWTSGFYNEQF
TRBJ2-5 TRBV12-3/TRBV12-4 ASSFGEQETQY
TRBJ1-2 TRBV13 ASSLGGAATGRGYT
TRBJ2-3 TRBV6-5 ASSYLAGLAGGPSDTQY
TRBJ2-7 TRBV18 ASSPSGPDYEQY
TRBJ1-1 TRBV19 ASSMRGEVNTEAF
TRBJ2-5 TRBV7-8 ASDDRARGETQY
TRBJ2-5 TRBV2 ASSEDPPTDQETQY
TRBJ1-1 TRBV10-2 ASSEGINAF
TRBJ1-1 TRBV2 ASREKTGPNAEAF
TRBJ2-7 TRBV27 ASRPLSSYEQY
TRBJ2-2 TRBV20-1 SASNVDLNTGELF
TRBJ1-3 TRBV14 ASSQGAANRGTIY
TRBJ2-1 TRBV18 ASSPDLLGPNEQF
TRBJ2-7 TRBV10-3 AISDPGLPDEQY
TRBJ2-2 TRBV4-3 ASSQHPGSFGDTGELF